This is a list of T cell receptor beta chains from one sample in a study of post-analysis software for immune sequencing data. TCRdb called the PCR reads again in MiXCR, with one record for every CDR3 protein. The sample yields 750,000 to 950,000 distinct CDR3 sequences, 53% seen once. The sample comprised blood. The receptors were gathered from a girl aged 5-17 years with multiple sclerosis. CDR3s include the opening cysteine and the closing phenylalanine or tryptophan. A D gene is named only where the DNA matches it firmly. Not every row has a clone size; where given, it reads once, few, many or a size class.

TRBV5-1	TRBJ2-7	NA	NA	TGCGCCAGCAGCTCCGACGGGGTTCACGAGCAGTACTTC	CASSSDGVHEQYF
TRBV20-1	TRBJ2-3	TRBD1	NA	TGCAGTGCGTCCGGGACAGTGACTACAGATACGCAGTATTTT	CSASGTVTTDTQYF
TRBV5-1	TRBJ2-5	TRBD1	NA	TGCGCCAGCAGCTCCGGGACAGGAGGGACCCAGTACTTC	CASSSGTGGTQYF
TRBV29-1	TRBJ2-1	NA	NA	TGCAGCGTTGATCAAGCGCTAGAATACAATGAGCAGTTCTTC	CSVDQALEYNEQFF
TRBV30	TRBJ2-4	NA	few	TGTGCCTGGAGTACAATAAAACAGGGTTACGCCAAAAACATTCAGTACTTC	CAWSTIKQGYAKNIQYF
TRBV25-1	TRBJ1-1	NA	NA	TGTGCCAGCAGTGAAAGTGGGTACACTGAAGCTTTCTTT	CASSESGYTEAFF
TRBV7-9	TRBJ1-2	NA	few	TGTGCCAGCAGCTTAAGAGGGTCGGATGGCTACACCTTC	CASSLRGSDGYTF
TRBV20-1	TRBJ1-1	NA	NA	TGCAGTGCTAGCAGTCAGACGAACACTGAAGCTTTCTTT	CSASSQTNTEAFF
TRBV7-9	TRBJ1-5	TRBD1	few	TGTGCCAGCAGCTTGACAGGGGCTCAGCCCCAGCATTTT	CASSLTGAQPQHF
TRBV6-5	TRBJ2-1	NA	NA	TGTGCCAGCAGTTACTTCCCCCCCGACAGGGAGCAGTTCTTC	CASSYFPPDREQFF
TRBV12-3/TRBV12-4	TRBJ2-1	TRBD2	NA	TGTGCCAGCAGTCACGACCCACCGAAGCGGGGGGGCCGCTCCTACAATGAGCAGTTCTTC	CASSHDPPKRGGRSYNEQFF
TRBV5-1	TRBJ1-2	TRBD1	NA	TGCGCCAGCAGTTCGATGGGGCAGGGGGACTATGGCTACACCTTC	CASSSMGQGDYGYTF
TRBV6-5	TRBJ1-5	TRBD1	NA	TGTGCCAGCAGGACTCTACAGGGGAGCAATCAGCCCCAGCATTTT	CASRTLQGSNQPQHF